This passage covers 25 T cell receptor beta chains from one sample sequenced in a study of circulating and synovial CD4+ cells in juvenile arthritis. The data were produced by immunoSEQ multiplex PCR, yet TCRdb's version contains in-frame clones alone and is incomplete. In the table there are 35,000 or so clones, 90% to 95% of which are singletons. The sequenced material came from CD4+ T cells from blood. The receptors derive from a human donor with juvenile idiopathic arthritis.

This chain links TRBV5-6 with TRBJ2-3; D not certain. Germline CDR1 and CDR2: SGHDT and YYEEEE. Trimming removed 0 bases from V and 2 bases from J, with 13 bases in between. CDR3 size: 16 residues. CDR3 sequence reads: CASSLGPETHTDTQYF. The CDR3 nucleotides are TGTGCCAGCAGCTTGGGCCCGGAGACCCACACAGATACGCAGTATTTT.

V gene TRBV1 combines with J gene TRBJ1-3; the table's D call, TRBD1, has no DNA check behind it. TRBV1 is reported as a pseudogene. The CDR3 extends over 13 amino acids. The CDR3 DNA reads TGCACCGACAGGGGAGGATTGGGAAACACCATATATTTT. This encodes CTDRGGLGNTIYF.

V gene TRBV4-3 combines with J gene TRBJ1-1, with 9 nucleotides matching TRBD1. There are 17 residues in the CDR3. CDR1 LGHNA and CDR2 YSLEER come from the germline V gene. With 4 bases clipped from V and 2 bases from J, the junction kept 11 bases outside the gene matches. CDR3 in amino acids: CASSRAFPGQGNTEAFF. CDR3 coding DNA: TGCGCCAGCAGCCGAGCATTCCCGGGACAGGGAAACACTGAAGCTTTCTTT.

The V and J genes are TRBV28 and TRBJ2-5; D is undetermined. Trimming took 4 bases from V and 4 from J, leaving 10 bases between them. There are 13 residues in the CDR3. CDR1 MDHEN and CDR2 SYDVKM come from the germline V gene. For the CDR3, the DNA is TGTGCCAGCAGTTCGGGTACCCCAGAGACCCAGTACTTC. Translation: CASSSGTPETQYF.

The chain combines TRBV2 with TRBJ2-3, with 7 bases identical to TRBD1. The CDR3 extends over 13 amino acids. With 7 bases clipped from V and 2 bases from J, the junction kept 3 bases outside the gene matches. Per the germline V gene, CDR1 is SNHLY and CDR2 is FYNNEI. CDR3 sequence reads: CASTGQLTDTQYF. The CDR3 coding sequence is TGTGCCAGCACGGGACAGCTCACAGATACGCAGTATTTT.

The rearrangement joins TRBV19 to TRBJ1-6; 8 nucleotides align to TRBD1. Germline V gene sequence: CDR1 LNHDA, CDR2 SQIVND (reference sequence). Losses at the gene ends were 7 bases for V and 13 bases for J; bases not matched to a gene: 18. This CDR3 has 16 amino acids. The CDR3 DNA reads TGTGCCAGTAACTACCAGGGACAGGATCGTTTCTGGCCCCTCCACTTT. Residues: CASNYQGQDRFWPLHF.

V usage is TRBV30 and J usage is TRBJ2-1; TRBD2 aligns across 7 bases. The CDR3 runs 15 residues. J was trimmed by 5 bases and V by 5 bases; bases with no gene match: 12. The germline CDR1 and CDR2 sequences are GTSNPN and SVGIG (reference sequence). The CDR3 spells CAWGYLGLKNNEQFF. In DNA form, the CDR3 reads TGTGCCTGGGGCTACCTGGGACTAAAGAACAATGAGCAGTTCTTC.

The chain carries TRBV5-6 and TRBJ2-3, with 7 bases lining up with TRBD1. The CDR3 totals 15 residues. The V segment lost 0 bases and the J segment 3 bases; nucleotides outside the gene matches: 4. Germline CDR1 and CDR2: SGHDT and YYEEEE. The CDR3 region is CASSLAAGGTDTQYF. The CDR3 region has the DNA TGTGCCAGCAGCTTGGCGGCAGGGGGTACAGATACGCAGTATTTT. Filled out from reference TRBV5-6 and TRBJ2-3, the complete variable domain reads DAGVTQSPTHLIKTRGQQVTLRCSPKSGHDTVSWYQQALGQGPQFIFQYYEEEERQRGNFPDRFSGHQFPNYSSELNVNALLLGDSALYLCASSLAAGGTDTQYFGPGTRLTVL.

This sequence joins TRBV5-1 and TRBJ2-5, with TRBD1 matching over 8 bases. The CDR3 loop spans 15 amino acids. CDR1 is SGHRS, CDR2 YFSETQ, per germline. V lost 2 bases, J lost 5 bases, and 8 bases stayed unmatched. The CDR3: CASSFAGGGEETQYF. CDR3 coding DNA: TGCGCCAGCAGCTTCGCAGGGGGCGGGGAGGAGACCCAGTACTTC.

This chain connects TRBV11-2 to TRBJ1-3; D possibly corresponds to TRBD1 (5 bases). Trimming removed 3 bases from V and 1 base from J, with 16 bases in between. Germline lookup yields CDR1 SGHAT and CDR2 FQNNGV. The CDR3 loop spans 17 amino acids. This chain's CDR3 is CASSLFGPGHSGNTIYF. DNA of the CDR3: TGTGCCAGCAGCTTGTTCGGCCCAGGGCATTCTGGAAACACCATATATTTT.

This chain links TRBV12-5 with TRBJ1-1, with no clear D. Germline V gene data show CDR1 as LGHNT and CDR2 as FRNRAP. CDR3 length: 14 amino acids. Trimming took 0 bases from V and 3 from J, leaving 8 bases between them. DNA for the CDR3: TGTGCTAGTGGTTTGGTAGGGAGGGACACTGAAGCTTTCTTT. Its translation is CASGLVGRDTEAFF. Filled out from reference TRBV12-5 and TRBJ1-1, the complete variable domain reads DARVTQTPRHKVTEMGQEVTMRCQPILGHNTVFWYRQTMMQGLELLAYFRNRAPLDDSGMPKDRFSAEMPDATLATLKIQPSEPRDSAVYFCASGLVGRDTEAFFGQGTRLTVV.

The chain recombines TRBV7-2 with TRBJ1-2; TRBD1 is a possible D gene (5 bases). V lost 3 bases to trimming and J lost 7 bases, with 9 bases between them. This CDR3 contains 12 residues. Per the germline V gene, CDR1 is SGHTA and CDR2 is FQGNSA. DNA of the CDR3: TGTGCCAGCAGCTTCAGGGATGGTGGCTACACCTTC. Protein sequence: CASSFRDGGYTF.

The chain joins TRBV5-1 to TRBJ2-1; the match to TRBD2 covers 7 bases. The CDR3 totals 15 residues. V lost 5 bases to trimming and J lost 0 bases; unmatched junction nucleotides: 5. The germline V gene encodes CDR1 SGHRS and CDR2 YFSETQ. The CDR3 reads CASRGEGSSYNEQFF. The CDR3 region has the DNA TGCGCCAGCAGGGGGGAGGGGAGCTCCTACAATGAGCAGTTCTTC.

The chain uses TRBV19 and TRBJ1-2, with D possibly matching TRBD1 (6 bases). The CDR3 length is 14 residues. V gave up 4 bases and J gave up 7 bases, with 16 bases separating them. Germline-derived CDR1 and CDR2 are LNHDA and SQIVND (reference sequence). The CDR3 spells CASSTRGASGGYTF. In nucleotides, the CDR3 is TGTGCCAGTAGTACCAGGGGAGCGTCTGGTGGCTACACCTTC.

J is TRBJ1-1 and V is TRBV2; no definite D call. The V gene's germline CDR1 is SNHLY and CDR2 FYNNEI. The CDR3 has 13 residues. V was clipped by 2 bases and J by 7 bases, with 11 bases between them. CDR3 region: CASSEQRSNEAFF. The CDR3 coding sequence is TGTGCCAGCAGTGAACAGAGGTCCAATGAAGCTTTCTTT. The complete variable domain, with remaining parts taken from reference TRBV2 and TRBJ1-1, reads EPEVTQTPSHQVTQMGQEVILRCVPISNHLYFYWYRQILGQKVEFLVSFYNNEISEKSEIFDDQFSVERPDGSNFTLKIRSTKLEDSAMYFCASSEQRSNEAFFGQGTRLTVV.

V is TRBV10-1 and J is TRBJ2-3; 9 bases fit TRBD1. V gave up 5 bases and J gave up 6 bases; unmatched junction bases: 9. The CDR3 contains 15 residues. Germline V gene sequence: CDR1 WNHNN, CDR2 SYGVQD (reference sequence). CDR3 in DNA: TGCGCCAGCAGTCAAAAGACAGGGGGGCTTGATACGCAGTATTTT. This gives the protein CASSQKTGGLDTQYF.

V is TRBV7-2 and J is TRBJ1-2; D may be TRBD1 (5 bases). Trimming stripped 2 bases from V and 5 bases from J, with 6 bases between. This CDR3 has 12 amino acids. CDR1 SGHTA and CDR2 FQGNSA come from the germline V gene. The CDR3 DNA sequence: TGTGCCAGCAGCTTACAGGGTTATGGCTACACCTTC. Its translation is CASSLQGYGYTF.

The J gene is TRBJ1-6, the V gene TRBV27; TRBD1 matches at 9 bases. The CDR3 is 15 amino acids. The ends lost 6 bases at V and 6 bases at J; junction bases unmatched: 6. Germline V gene data show CDR1 as MNHEY and CDR2 as SMNVEV (reference sequence). CDR3 DNA sequence: TGTGCCAGCAGCACACAGGGGGCGGCTAATTCACCCCTCCACTTT. Encoded protein: CASSTQGAANSPLHF.

V gene TRBV28 combines with J gene TRBJ1-4; D possibly corresponds to TRBD1 (5 bases). V gave up 6 bases and J gave up 5 bases, with 25 bases separating them. The V gene's germline CDR1 is MDHEN and CDR2 SYDVKM. This CDR3 is built from 18 residues. DNA for the CDR3: TGTGCCAGCAGCCAAGGGATAGGGGTCGCGACAATCAATGAAAAACTGTTTTTT. It translates to CASSQGIGVATINEKLFF.

The genes are TRBV4-1 and TRBJ1-6, with TRBD1 matching 8 bases. V shed 0 bases, J shed 6 bases, and the junction held 4 bases outside the gene matches. The germline CDR1 and CDR2 sequences are MGHRA and YSYEKL. This CDR3 region has 16 residues. The CDR3 sequence: CASSQDFQGANSPLHF. The CDR3, as DNA: TGCGCCAGCAGCCAAGATTTCCAGGGGGCTAATTCACCCCTCCACTTT.

The CDR3 DNA follows: TGTGCCAGCAGGGCAGGGGGCGGGGGCTACACCTTC. Translating gives CASRAGGGGYTF. The chain recombines TRBV6-1 with TRBJ1-2; TRBD1 agrees at 8 bases. Trimming at V came to 6 bases and at J to 8 bases, leaving 5 bases not matched to a gene. Germline assignment: CDR1 MNHNS and CDR2 SASEGT. The CDR3 totals 12 residues.

Turning to this clone: At the DNA level, this CDR3 is encoded by other sequences in the same sample as well. The chain has TRBV21-1 and TRBJ1-6; the DNA was not compared with TRBD1, the D call given in the table. TRBV21-1 is a known pseudogene. The CDR3 is 16 amino acids. CDR3 DNA: TGTGCCAGCAGCAAGACAGGAGGAGATTATAATTCACCCCTCCACTTT. Translating it yields CASSKTGGDYNSPLHF.

The J gene is TRBJ2-7, the V gene TRBV18, with TRBD1 matching 7 bases. CDR1 is KGHSH and CDR2 is LQKENI in the germline V gene. The CDR3 covers 13 residues. Trimming removed 6 bases from V and 0 bases from J; junction bases left unmatched: 2. The CDR3 DNA reads as TGTGCCAGCTCCGGACAGGCCTCCTACGAGCAGTACTTC. Protein: CASSGQASYEQYF.

This rearrangement joins TRBV6-1 to TRBJ1-1; 7 nucleotides match TRBD1. The CDR3 sequence is 15 residues long. After removal of 2 bases from V and 1 base from J, the junction contained 4 bases not matched to a gene. The germline V gene encodes CDR1 MNHNS and CDR2 SASEGT. CDR3 sequence: CASSESDRKNTEAFF. CDR3 sequence (DNA): TGTGCCAGCAGTGAATCGGACAGGAAGAACACTGAAGCTTTCTTT.

This clone occurred once. The chain combines TRBV6-5 with TRBJ2-5, with TRBD1 matching over 11 bases. Germline CDR1 is MNHEY and CDR2 is SVGAGI. The CDR3 has 15 residues. Losses at the gene ends were 4 bases for V and 11 bases for J; bases not matched to a gene: 12. Here the CDR3 DNA reads TGTGCCAGCAGTTTACCCGGGACAGGGGGTACGGAGCAGTACTTC. Its translation: CASSLPGTGGTEQYF.